Described below is a single TCR beta chain sequence and its context. Each participant's cohort was designated according to participant-reported clinical history. The entry originates in a study of blood T cell repertoires in COVID-19. This CDR3 has 16 amino acids. V dropped 0 bases and J dropped 5 bases, with 16 bases sitting between them. CDR1 and CDR2 (germline): KGHSH, LQKENI. Profiled with immunoSEQ multiplex PCR; TCRdb holds only in-frame clones, not every one. The sample holds 95,000 to 150,000 clones; 84% are singletons and the top ten take 3.9%. The specimen sequenced was PBMCs or T cells enriched from blood (not recorded which). This chain connects TRBV18 to TRBJ1-2, with a possible D match to TRBD1 (6 bases). The origin of this receptor is a woman aged 25 to 39 who had recovered from COVID-19. The CDR3 loop reads CASSPPYGGAGYGYTF. DNA for the CDR3: TGTGCCAGCTCACCACCGTATGGGGGCGCAGGATATGGCTACACCTTC. The whole variable domain, remainder taken from reference TRBV18 and TRBJ1-2, is NAGVMQNPRHLVRRRGQEARLRCSPMKGHSHVYWYRQLPEEGLKFMVYLQKENIIDESGMPKERFSAEFPKEGPSILRIQQVVRGDSAAYFCASSPPYGGAGYGYTFGSGTRLTVV.